The sequence of this T cell receptor (beta chain) was determined in a study of T cell responses to AZD1222 COVID-19 vaccine. Findings and limits, study-wide: Repertoires in all cases were sampled only once the peak T cell response had passed. The reported proportion of spike-specific TCRs targeting unmutated variant regions was nearly half. With two AZD1222 doses given, Spike-specific TCR breadth and depth both rose. Donors were largely white British and mainly female; clonal diversity was possibly underestimated.

CDR1 and CDR2 (germline): ENHRY, SYGVKD. J lost 4 bases, V lost 8 bases, and 6 bases had no gene match. The CDR3 runs 15 residues. Turning to this clone: What it recognizes is unknown.

The repertoire was sequenced with immunoSEQ multiplex PCR; TCRdb's copy has only in-frame clones and lacks some. This table has 100,000 to 150,000 clones, 65% to 90% appearing once. This chain connects TRBV10-3 to TRBJ2-3; TRBD2 agrees at 13 bases. The sequencing here drew on peripheral blood, taken on day 0 of AZD1222 vaccination. This sequence was found in an adult in good health. Written as DNA, the CDR3 is TGTGCCATCTCACTAGCGGGGGGGCCGGCAGATACGCAGTATTTT. Translation gives CAISLAGGPADTQYF.